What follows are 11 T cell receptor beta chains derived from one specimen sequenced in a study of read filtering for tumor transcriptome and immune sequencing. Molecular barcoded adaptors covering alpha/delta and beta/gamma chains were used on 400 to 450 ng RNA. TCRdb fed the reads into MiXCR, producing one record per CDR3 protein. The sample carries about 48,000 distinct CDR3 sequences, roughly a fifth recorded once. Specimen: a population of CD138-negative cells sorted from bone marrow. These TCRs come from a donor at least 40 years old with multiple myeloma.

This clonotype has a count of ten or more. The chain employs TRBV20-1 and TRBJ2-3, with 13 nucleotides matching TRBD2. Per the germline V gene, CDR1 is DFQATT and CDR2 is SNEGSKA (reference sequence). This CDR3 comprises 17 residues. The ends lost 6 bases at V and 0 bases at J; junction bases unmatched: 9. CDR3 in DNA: TGCAGTGCCGAGGGACTAGCGGGGCGGTCTAGCACAGATACGCAGTATTTT. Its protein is CSAEGLAGRSSTDTQYF.

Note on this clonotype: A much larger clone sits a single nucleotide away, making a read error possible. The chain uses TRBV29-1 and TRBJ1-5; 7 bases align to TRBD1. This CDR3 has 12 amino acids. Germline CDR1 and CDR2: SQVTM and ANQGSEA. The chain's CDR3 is CSALGGGQPQRF. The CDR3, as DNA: TGCAGCGCCTTAGGGGGCGGTCAGCCCCAGCGTTTT.

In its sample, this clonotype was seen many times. The CDR3 spells CSVEVTGTNTEAFF. CDR3 in DNA: TGCAGCGTGGAGGTGACAGGGACGAACACTGAAGCTTTCTTT. This chain joins TRBV29-1 and TRBJ1-1; the match to TRBD1 covers 7 bases. After removal of 6 bases from V and 1 base from J, the junction contained 8 bases not matched to a gene. The CDR3 has 14 amino acids. The germline gives CDR1 SQVTM, CDR2 ANQGSEA.

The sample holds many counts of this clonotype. The CDR3 loop is CSARVAGIEKLFF. Here the CDR3 DNA reads TGCAGTGCTAGAGTTGCAGGGATAGAAAAACTGTTTTTT. The V and J genes are TRBV20-1 and TRBJ1-4; weak D call: TRBD1 (5 bases). Germline V gene lookup returns CDR1 DFQATT and CDR2 SNEGSKA (reference sequence). The V end lost 1 base, the J end lost 8 bases, and 11 bases lay between the germline ends. The CDR3 loop spans 13 amino acids.

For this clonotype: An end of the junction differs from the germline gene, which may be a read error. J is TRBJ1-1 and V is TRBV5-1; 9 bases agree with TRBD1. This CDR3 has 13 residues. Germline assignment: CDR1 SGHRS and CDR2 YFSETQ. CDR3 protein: CASGLDRGTEAFF. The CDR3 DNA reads TGCGCCAGCGGCTTGGACAGGGGCACTGAAGCTTTCTTT.

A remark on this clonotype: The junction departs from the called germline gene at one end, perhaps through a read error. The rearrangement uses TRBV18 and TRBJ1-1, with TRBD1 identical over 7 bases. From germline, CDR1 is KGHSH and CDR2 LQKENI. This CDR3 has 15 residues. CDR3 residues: CASLGGQAKDTEAFF. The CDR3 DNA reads TGTGCCAGCTTAGGGGGCCAGGCAAAGGACACTGAAGCTTTCTTC.

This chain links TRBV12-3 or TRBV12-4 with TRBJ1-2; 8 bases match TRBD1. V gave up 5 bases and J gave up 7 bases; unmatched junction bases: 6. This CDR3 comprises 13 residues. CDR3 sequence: CASSRGQGPGYTF. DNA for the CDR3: TGTGCCAGCAGTCGAGGACAGGGCCCTGGCTACACCTTC.

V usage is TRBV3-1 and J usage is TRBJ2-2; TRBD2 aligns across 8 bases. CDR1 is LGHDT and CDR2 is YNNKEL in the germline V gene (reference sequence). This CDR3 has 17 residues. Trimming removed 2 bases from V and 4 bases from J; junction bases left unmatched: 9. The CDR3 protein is CASSQIPGGPSTGELFF. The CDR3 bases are TGTGCCAGCAGCCAAATCCCGGGAGGGCCTAGCACCGGGGAGCTGTTTTTT.

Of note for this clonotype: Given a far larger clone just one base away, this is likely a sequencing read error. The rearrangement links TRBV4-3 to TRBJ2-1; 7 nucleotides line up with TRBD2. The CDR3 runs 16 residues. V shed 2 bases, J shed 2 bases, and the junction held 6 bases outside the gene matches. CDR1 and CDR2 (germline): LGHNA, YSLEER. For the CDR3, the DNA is TGCGCCAGCAGCCAATCCCCGGGAGGAACCTACAATGAGCAGTTCTTC. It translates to CASSQSPGGTYNEQFF.

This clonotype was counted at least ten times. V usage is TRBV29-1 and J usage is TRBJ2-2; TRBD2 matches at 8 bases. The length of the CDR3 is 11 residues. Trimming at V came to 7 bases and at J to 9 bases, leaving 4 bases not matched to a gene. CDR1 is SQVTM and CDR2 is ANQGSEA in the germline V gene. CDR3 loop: CSAGTRRELFF. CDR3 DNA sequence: TGCAGCGCCGGGACTAGAAGGGAGCTGTTTTTT.

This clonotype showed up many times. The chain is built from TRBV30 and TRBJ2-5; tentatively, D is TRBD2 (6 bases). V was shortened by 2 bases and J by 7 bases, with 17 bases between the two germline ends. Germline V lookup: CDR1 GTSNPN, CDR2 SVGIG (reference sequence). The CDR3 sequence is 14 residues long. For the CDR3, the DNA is TGTGCCTGGAGTCCAGGGACTTTGGGAAGGACCCAGTACTTC. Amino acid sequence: CAWSPGTLGRTQYF.